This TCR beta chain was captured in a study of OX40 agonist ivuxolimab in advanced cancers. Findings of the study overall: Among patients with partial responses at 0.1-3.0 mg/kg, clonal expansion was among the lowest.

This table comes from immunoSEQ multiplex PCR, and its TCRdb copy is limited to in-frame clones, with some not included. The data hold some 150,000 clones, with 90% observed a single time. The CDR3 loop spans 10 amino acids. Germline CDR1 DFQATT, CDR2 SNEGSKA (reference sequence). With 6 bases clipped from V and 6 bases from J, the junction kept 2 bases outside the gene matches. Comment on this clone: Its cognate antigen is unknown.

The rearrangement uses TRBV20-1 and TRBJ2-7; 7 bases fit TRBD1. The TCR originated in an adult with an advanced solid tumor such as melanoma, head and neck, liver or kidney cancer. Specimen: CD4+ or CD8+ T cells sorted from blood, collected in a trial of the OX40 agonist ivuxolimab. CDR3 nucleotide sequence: TGCAGTGCCAGGGGGATCGAGCAGTACTTC. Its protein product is CSARGIEQYF.